Listed below are T cell receptor beta chains from one sample, sequenced in a study of Graves' ophthalmopathy and Graves' hyperthyroidism. A single record per CDR3 protein comes from TCRdb applying MiXCR to the multiplex PCR reads. Of 40,000 to 45,000 distinct CDR3 sequences in the sample, approximately 52% were seen once. What was sequenced was peripheral blood. The receptors here all came from an adult man with Graves' ophthalmopathy. Each CDR3 is given with its conserved first and last residue. D genes are given only for firm matches. Only some rows state a clone size, as once, few, many or a class for expanded clones.

CASSFPENYGYTF	TGCGCCAGCAGCTTCCCAGAGAACTATGGCTACACCTTC	TRBJ1-2	TRBV5-1	-	-
CAWAGTNEKLFF	TGTGCCTGGGCCGGGACTAATGAAAAACTGTTTTTT	TRBJ1-4	TRBV30	-	many
CATSAATGQETQYF	TGTGCCACCAGTGCCGCGACGGGACAAGAGACCCAGTACTTC	TRBJ2-5	TRBV24-1	-	-
CSARTGLNYGYTF	TGCAGTGCTAGGACGGGACTTAACTATGGCTACACCTTC	TRBJ1-2	TRBV20-1	-	-
CASTSGSMGEKLFF	TGTGCCAGCACGTCCGGCAGCATGGGGGAAAAACTGTTTTTT	TRBJ1-4	TRBV11-1	-	-
CASSFYICSGRPGAEEKLFF	-	TRBJ1-4	TRBV7-9	-	-
CATKKRISSQQGPQPRWGTDTQYF	TGTGCGACCAAGAAGCGGATAAGTAGTCAACAGGGCCCTCAACCACGGTGGGGCACAGATACGCAGTATTTT	TRBJ2-3	TRBV19	-	many
CASSQVQGGRVAFF	TGTGCCAGCAGCCAAGTACAGGGTGGGAGGGTAGCTTTCTTT	TRBJ1-1	TRBV3-1	-	few
CASSISPGMGTEAFF	TGTGCCAGTAGTATTTCACCAGGGATGGGCACTGAAGCTTTCTTT	TRBJ1-1	TRBV19	-	-
CASSESLDTQYF	TGCGCCAGCAGTGAGTCGCTTGATACGCAGTATTTT	TRBJ2-3	TRBV10-1	-	medium-sized
CGASRAQGTNEQLF	TGCGGTGCATCGAGGGCCCAGGGAACAAATGAGCAGCTCTTC	TRBJ2-1	TRBV20-1	-	once
CASSYEATNTGELFF	TGTGCCAGCAGTTACGAAGCGACGAACACCGGGGAGCTGTTTTTT	TRBJ2-2	TRBV6-2/TRBV6-3	-	many
CASSDTSGGTQYF	TGTGCCAGCAGTGACACTAGCGGGGGAACGCAGTATTTT	TRBJ2-3	TRBV6-4	TRBD2	-
CASRQGDSGYTF	TGTGCCAGCAGGCAGGGGGATAGCGGCTACACCTTC	TRBJ1-2	TRBV6-5	TRBD1	many
CASSVTDTQYF	TGTGCCAGCAGTGTCACAGATACGCAGTATTTT	TRBJ2-3	TRBV2	-	-
CASSLQGNTGELFF	TGTGCCAGCAGCTTACAGGGTAACACCGGGGAGCTGTTTTTT	TRBJ2-2	TRBV11-2	-	many
CASSLPQRQPDTQYF	TGTGCCAGCAGCCTCCCCCAAAGACAGCCAGATACGCAGTATTTT	TRBJ2-3	TRBV7-2	-	many
CASSLGTGWGETQYF	TGTGCCAGCAGCCTCGGGACAGGGTGGGGGGAGACCCAGTACTTC	TRBJ2-5	TRBV9	TRBD1	-
CSARGPQHF	TGCAGTGCTAGAGGGCCCCAGCATTTT	TRBJ1-5	TRBV20-1	-	-
CASSRDRAHGNTIYF	TGTGCCAGCAGCAGAGACAGGGCTCATGGAAACACCATATATTTT	TRBJ1-3	TRBV11-2	TRBD1	-
CASSYRPGQYF	TGTGCCAGCAGCTACCGACCCGGACAGTATTTT	TRBJ2-3	TRBV6-5	-	-
CASSQGLPTEQFF	TGTGCCAGCAGCCAAGGGCTCCCTACTGAGCAGTTCTTC	TRBJ2-1	TRBV14	-	many
CASGPRVGITGELFF	TGTGCCAGCGGCCCTCGGGTGGGTATCACCGGGGAGCTGTTTTTT	TRBJ2-2	TRBV12-3/TRBV12-4	-	-
CASSLGVGVNYGYTF	TGTGCCAGCAGCTTGGGGGTAGGCGTTAACTATGGCTACACCTTC	TRBJ1-2	TRBV5-8	-	many
CASSRTGQYGYTF	TGTGCCAGCAGTCGGACAGGCCAATATGGCTACACCTTC	TRBJ1-2	TRBV12-3/TRBV12-4	TRBD1	many
CASSATPYTTDTQYF	TGTGCCAGCAGCGCGACCCCATATACCACAGATACGCAGTATTTT	TRBJ2-3	TRBV5-5	-	many
CASSEGSQGGQPQYF	TGTGCCAGCAGTGAAGGGAGCCAGGGAGGTCAGCCCCAGTACTTC	TRBJ2-5	TRBV10-3	-	-
CASSISPWAEAFF	TGTGCCAGCAGCATCTCTCCGTGGGCTGAAGCTTTCTTT	TRBJ1-1	TRBV7-2	-	medium-sized
CSARVRASGYTF	TGCAGTGCTAGAGTTCGGGCCTCGGGCTACACCTTC	TRBJ1-2	TRBV20-1	-	-
CASSRGDRGLDTQYF	TGTGCCAGCAGCCGGGGGGACAGGGGTTTAGATACGCAGTATTTT	TRBJ2-3	TRBV6-1	TRBD1	many
CATSDTSWADEQYF	TGTGCCACCAGTGATACTTCTTGGGCGGACGAGCAGTACTTC	TRBJ2-7	TRBV24-1	-	-
CASSKIDSYNEQFF	TGTGCCAGCAGTAAGATCGACTCCTACAATGAGCAGTTCTTC	TRBJ2-1	TRBV11-3	-	many
CSARGDRVNVSYGYTF	TGCAGTGCTAGGGGGGACAGGGTCAACGTTAGCTATGGCTACACCTTC	TRBJ1-2	TRBV20-1	TRBD1	-
CASSLGGLAGVGELFF	TGTGCCAGCAGCTTAGGTGGACTAGCGGGAGTCGGGGAGCTGTTTTTT	TRBJ2-2	TRBV7-3	TRBD2	many
CSASRSGRSNYGYTF	TGCAGTGCTAGCCGTTCCGGGAGATCAAACTATGGCTACACCTTC	TRBJ1-2	TRBV20-1	-	many
CASTSVRTSGQETQYF	TGTGCCAGCACCTCGGTCCGGACTAGCGGACAAGAGACCCAGTACTTC	TRBJ2-5	TRBV2	TRBD2	-
CSVRRGGTSGSLKETQYF	TGCAGCGTTCGACGGGGCGGAACTAGCGGGAGTTTAAAAGAGACCCAGTACTTC	TRBJ2-5	TRBV29-1	TRBD2	once